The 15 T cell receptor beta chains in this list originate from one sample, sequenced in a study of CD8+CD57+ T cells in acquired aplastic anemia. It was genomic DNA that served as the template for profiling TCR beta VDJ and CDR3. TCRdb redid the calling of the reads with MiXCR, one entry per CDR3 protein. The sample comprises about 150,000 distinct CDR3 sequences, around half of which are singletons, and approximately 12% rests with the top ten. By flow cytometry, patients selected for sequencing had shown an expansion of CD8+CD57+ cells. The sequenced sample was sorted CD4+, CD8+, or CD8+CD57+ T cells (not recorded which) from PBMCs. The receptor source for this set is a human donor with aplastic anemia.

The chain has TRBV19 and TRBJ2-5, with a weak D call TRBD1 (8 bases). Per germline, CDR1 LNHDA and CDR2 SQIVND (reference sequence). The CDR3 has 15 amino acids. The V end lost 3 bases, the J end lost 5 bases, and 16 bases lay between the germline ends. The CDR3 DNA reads TGTGCCAGTAGTATTGACGGGAGGACAGGGGAGACCCAGTACTTC. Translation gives CASSIDGRTGETQYF.

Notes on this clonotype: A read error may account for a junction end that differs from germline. CDR3 loop: CASSFPQSDTLYF. For the CDR3, the DNA is TGTGCCAGCAGTTTCCCACAATCGGATACGCTGTATTTT. The rearrangement links TRBV12-3 or TRBV12-4 to TRBJ2-3; no clear D. CDR3 length equals 13 residues.

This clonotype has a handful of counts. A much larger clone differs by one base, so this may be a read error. In DNA form, the CDR3 reads TGTGCCAGCAGCCCCGGAAAAAATCGGCCCCAGCATTTT. This translates into CASSPGKNRPQHF. The chain has TRBV9 and TRBJ1-5, with no clear D. Per germline, CDR1 SGDLS and CDR2 YYNGEE. The CDR3 is 13 residues long.

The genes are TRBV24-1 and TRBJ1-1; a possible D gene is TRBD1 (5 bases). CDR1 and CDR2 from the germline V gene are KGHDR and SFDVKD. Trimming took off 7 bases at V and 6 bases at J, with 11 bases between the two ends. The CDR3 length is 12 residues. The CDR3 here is CATRGVGPEAFF. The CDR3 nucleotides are TGTGCCACCAGAGGGGTGGGCCCTGAAGCTTTCTTT.

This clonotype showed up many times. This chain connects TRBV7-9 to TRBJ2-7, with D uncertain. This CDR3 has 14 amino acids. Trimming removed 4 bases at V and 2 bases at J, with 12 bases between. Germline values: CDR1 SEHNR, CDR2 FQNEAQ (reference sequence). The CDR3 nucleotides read TGTGCCAGCAGCTCCGTAACCCCCCCCTACGAGCAGTACTTC. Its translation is CASSSVTPPYEQYF.

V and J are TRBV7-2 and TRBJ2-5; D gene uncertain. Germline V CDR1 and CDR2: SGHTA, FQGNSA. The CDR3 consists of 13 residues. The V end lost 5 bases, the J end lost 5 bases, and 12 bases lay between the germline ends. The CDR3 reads CASSMLGWETQYF. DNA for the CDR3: TGTGCCAGCAGCATGTTGGGGTGGGAGACCCAGTACTTC.

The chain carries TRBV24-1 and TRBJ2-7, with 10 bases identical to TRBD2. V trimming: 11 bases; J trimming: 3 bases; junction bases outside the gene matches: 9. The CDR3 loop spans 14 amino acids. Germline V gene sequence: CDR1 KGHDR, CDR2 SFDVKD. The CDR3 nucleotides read TGTGCCAGCAGGTCTAGCGGGAGTCTCTACGAGCAGTACTTC. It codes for CASRSSGSLYEQYF.

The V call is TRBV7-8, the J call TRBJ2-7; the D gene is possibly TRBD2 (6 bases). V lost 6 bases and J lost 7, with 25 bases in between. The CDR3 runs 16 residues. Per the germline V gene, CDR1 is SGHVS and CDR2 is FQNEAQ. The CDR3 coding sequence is TGTGCCAGCAGACCCCTGTGGCTAGCGAGAGCCCAGGAGCAGTACTTC. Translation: CASRPLWLARAQEQYF.

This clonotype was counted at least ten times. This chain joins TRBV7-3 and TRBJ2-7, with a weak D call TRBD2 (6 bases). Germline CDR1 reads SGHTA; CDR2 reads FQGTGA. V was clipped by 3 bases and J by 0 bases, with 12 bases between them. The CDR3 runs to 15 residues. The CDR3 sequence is CASSFNPGSSYEQYF. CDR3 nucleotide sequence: TGTGCCAGCAGCTTTAACCCCGGGAGCTCCTACGAGCAGTACTTC.

CDR3 loop: CASSRPRLSYEQYF. CDR3 nucleotide sequence: TGTGCCAGCAGCCGACCTCGGTTGTCCTACGAGCAGTACTTC. This sequence joins TRBV7-9 and TRBJ2-7; D uncertain. From germline, CDR1 is SEHNR and CDR2 FQNEAQ (reference sequence). With 5 bases removed from V and 1 base from J, the gap between germline ends came to 12 bases. This CDR3 has 14 amino acids.

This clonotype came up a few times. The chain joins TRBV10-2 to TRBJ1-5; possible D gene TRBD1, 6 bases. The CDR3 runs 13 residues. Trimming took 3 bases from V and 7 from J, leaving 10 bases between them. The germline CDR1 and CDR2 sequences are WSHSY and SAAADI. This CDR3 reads CASSEGGGQPQHF. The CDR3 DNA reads TGCGCCAGCAGTGAAGGGGGGGGCCAGCCCCAGCATTTT.

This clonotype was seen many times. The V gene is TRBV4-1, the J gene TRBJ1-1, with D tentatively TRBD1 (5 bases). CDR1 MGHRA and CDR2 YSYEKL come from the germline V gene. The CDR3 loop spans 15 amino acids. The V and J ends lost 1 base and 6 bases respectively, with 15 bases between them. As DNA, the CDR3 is TGCGCCAGCAGCCAAGTTCTTGAGGGGTGGCCTGAAGCTTTCTTT. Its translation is CASSQVLEGWPEAFF.

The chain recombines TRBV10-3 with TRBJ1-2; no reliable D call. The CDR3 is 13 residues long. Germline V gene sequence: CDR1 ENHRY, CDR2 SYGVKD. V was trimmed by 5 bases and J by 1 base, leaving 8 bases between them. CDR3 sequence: CAISPEGNYGYTF. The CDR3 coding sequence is TGTGCCATCAGTCCGGAGGGTAACTATGGCTACACCTTC.

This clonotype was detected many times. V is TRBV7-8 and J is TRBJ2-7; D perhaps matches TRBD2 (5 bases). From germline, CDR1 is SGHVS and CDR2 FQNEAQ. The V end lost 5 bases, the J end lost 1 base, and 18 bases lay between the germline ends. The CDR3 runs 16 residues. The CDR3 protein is CASSPPIGDKSYEQYF. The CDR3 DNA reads TGTGCCAGCAGCCCCCCCATCGGGGATAAATCCTACGAGCAGTACTTC.

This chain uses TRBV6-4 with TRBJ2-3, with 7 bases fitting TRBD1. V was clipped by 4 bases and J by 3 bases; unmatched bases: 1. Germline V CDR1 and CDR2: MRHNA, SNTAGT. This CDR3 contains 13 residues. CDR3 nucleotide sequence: TGTGCCAGCAGTGGGACAGGAACAGATACGCAGTATTTT. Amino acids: CASSGTGTDTQYF.